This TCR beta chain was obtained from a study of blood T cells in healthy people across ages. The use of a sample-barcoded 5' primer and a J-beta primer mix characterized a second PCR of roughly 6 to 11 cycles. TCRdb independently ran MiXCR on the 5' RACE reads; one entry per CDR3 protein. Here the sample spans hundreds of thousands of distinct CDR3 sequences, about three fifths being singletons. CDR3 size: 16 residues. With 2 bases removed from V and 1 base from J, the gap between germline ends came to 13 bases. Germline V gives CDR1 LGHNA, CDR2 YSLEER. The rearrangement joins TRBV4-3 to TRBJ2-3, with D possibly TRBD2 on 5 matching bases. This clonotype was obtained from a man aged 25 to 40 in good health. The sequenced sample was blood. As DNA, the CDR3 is TGCGCCAGCAGCCAAAGTGCTAGCTGGGGCACAGATACGCAGTATTTT. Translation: CASSQSASWGTDTQYF.